This TCR beta chain is from a study of control samples from healthy donors and cancer patients. This CDR3 spans 15 amino acids. CDR1 and CDR2 from the germline V gene are SGHRS and YFSETQ. Germline trimming cut 1 base from V and 1 base from J; bases unmatched to any gene: 3. Sequenced by immunoSEQ multiplex PCR; TCRdb stores in-frame clones only, minus some. The repertoire holds some 120,000 clones, with roughly nine tenths as singletons. Sequenced sample: blood. The clonotype was recovered from a woman aged 18-30 years in good health. The V gene is TRBV5-1, the J gene TRBJ2-3; 7 bases map to TRBD1. The DNA of the CDR3 is TGCGCCAGCAGCTTGTCCGACAGGGGCACAGATACGCAGTATTTT. This sequence encodes CASSLSDRGTDTQYF.